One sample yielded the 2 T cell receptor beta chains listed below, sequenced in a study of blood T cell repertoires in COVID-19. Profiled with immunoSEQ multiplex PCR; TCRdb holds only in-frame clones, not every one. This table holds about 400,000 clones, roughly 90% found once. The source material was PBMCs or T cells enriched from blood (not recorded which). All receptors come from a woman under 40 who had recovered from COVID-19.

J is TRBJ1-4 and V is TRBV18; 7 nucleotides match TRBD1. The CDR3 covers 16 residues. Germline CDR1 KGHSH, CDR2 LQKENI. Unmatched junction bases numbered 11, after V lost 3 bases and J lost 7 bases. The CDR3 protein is CASSPLGTANTEKLFF. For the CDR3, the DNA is TGTGCCAGCTCACCGCTGGGGACAGCGAATACTGAAAAACTGTTTTTT. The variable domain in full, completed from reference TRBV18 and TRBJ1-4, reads NAGVMQNPRHLVRRRGQEARLRCSPMKGHSHVYWYRQLPEEGLKFMVYLQKENIIDESGMPKERFSAEFPKEGPSILRIQQVVRGDSAAYFCASSPLGTANTEKLFFGSGTQLSVL.

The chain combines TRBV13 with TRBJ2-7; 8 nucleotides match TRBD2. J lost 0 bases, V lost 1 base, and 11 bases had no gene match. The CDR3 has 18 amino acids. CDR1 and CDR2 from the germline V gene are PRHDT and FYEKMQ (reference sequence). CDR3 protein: CASSLVGLGGGSSYEQYF. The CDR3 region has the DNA TGTGCCAGCAGCTTAGTTGGGCTTGGCGGGGGGAGCTCCTACGAGCAGTACTTC. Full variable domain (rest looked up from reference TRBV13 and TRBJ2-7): AAGVIQSPRHLIKEKRETATLKCYPIPRHDTVYWYQQGPGQDPQFLISFYEKMQSDKGSIPDRFSAQQFSDYHSELNMSSLELGDSALYFCASSLVGLGGGSSYEQYFGPGTRLTVT.